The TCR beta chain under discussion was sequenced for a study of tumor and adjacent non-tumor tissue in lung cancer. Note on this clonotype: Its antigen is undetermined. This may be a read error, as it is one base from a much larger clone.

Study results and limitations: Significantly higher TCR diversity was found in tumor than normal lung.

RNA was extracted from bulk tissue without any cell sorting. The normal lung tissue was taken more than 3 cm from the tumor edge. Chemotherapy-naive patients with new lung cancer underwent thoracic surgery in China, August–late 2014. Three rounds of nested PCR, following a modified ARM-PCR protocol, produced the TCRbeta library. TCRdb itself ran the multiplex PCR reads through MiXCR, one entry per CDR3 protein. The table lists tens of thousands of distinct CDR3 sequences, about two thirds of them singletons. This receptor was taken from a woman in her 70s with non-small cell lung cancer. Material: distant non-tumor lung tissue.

CDR3 nucleotides: TGTGCTAGCAACCTTGTCCAGGGCCTCGAGCAGTACTTC. Its protein product is CASNLVQGLEQYF. V and J are TRBV14 and TRBJ2-7, with D maybe TRBD1 (5 bases). The CDR3 sequence is 13 residues long. The germline V gene has CDR1 SGHDN and CDR2 FVKESK.